The 29 T cell receptor beta chains below all came from one sample that was sequenced in a study of T cell changes during pregnancy in multiple sclerosis. Clones were sequenced by immunoSEQ multiplex PCR, and TCRdb holds only the in-frame ones, with some missing. The sample includes around 100,000 clones, over 80% of them seen just once. Sequenced here: peripheral blood, sampled after pregnancy. Source of these receptors: a female donor with multiple sclerosis, enrolled in a pregnancy study.

V and J are TRBV30 and TRBJ1-1; 8 nucleotides align to TRBD1. Per the germline V gene, CDR1 is GTSNPN and CDR2 is SVGIG (reference sequence). J was trimmed by 4 bases and V by 2 bases; bases with no gene match: 15. The CDR3 extends over 17 amino acids. CDR3 amino acids: CAWSSTRGQAFVTEAFF. The CDR3 coding sequence is TGTGCCTGGAGTTCCACCAGGGGACAGGCCTTCGTCACTGAAGCTTTCTTT.

A single count supports this clone. The rearrangement joins TRBV5-5 to TRBJ1-3; 7 bases map to TRBD1. The junction had 7 bases not matched to a gene; V was cut back by 1 base and J by 0 bases. The CDR3 length is 17 residues. Germline V gene sequence: CDR1 SGHKS, CDR2 YYEKEE (reference sequence). The CDR3 loop reads CASSLMDRPSSGNTIYF. CDR3 nucleotides: TGTGCCAGCAGCTTGATGGACAGGCCGTCCTCTGGAAACACCATATATTTT.

The rearrangement links TRBV28 to TRBJ2-2; 8 nucleotides agree with TRBD1. The ends lost 7 bases at V and 2 bases at J; junction bases unmatched: 6. This CDR3 contains 15 residues. Germline CDR1 MDHEN, CDR2 SYDVKM. In nucleotides, the CDR3 is TGTGCCAGCATCACAGGGGGAGGAAACACCGGGGAGCTGTTTTTT. This translates into CASITGGGNTGELFF.

This chain joins TRBV7-2 and TRBJ2-1, with no clear D. V lost 5 bases and J lost 3, with 11 bases in between. The germline V gene has CDR1 SGHTA and CDR2 FQGNSA. CDR3 size: 14 residues. The CDR3 sequence: CASSPRNGYNEQFF. The CDR3 DNA follows: TGTGCCAGCAGCCCCAGGAACGGCTACAATGAGCAGTTCTTC.

The chain recombines TRBV6-6 with TRBJ2-3, with TRBD2 matching 8 bases. Germline trimming cut 4 bases from V and 4 bases from J; bases unmatched to any gene: 7. This CDR3 spans 15 amino acids. Germline assignment: CDR1 MNHNY and CDR2 SVGAGI (reference sequence). The DNA of the CDR3 is TGTGCCAGCAGTTTCGGGAGGGCCAATGCAGATACGCAGTATTTT. This translates into CASSFGRANADTQYF.

This clone has only one observation. The chain is built from TRBV6-6 and TRBJ1-2, with D perhaps matching TRBD1 (6 bases). From germline, CDR1 is MNHNY and CDR2 SVGAGI (reference sequence). Trimming shortened V by 0 bases and J by 11 bases, and 7 bases separated the two germline ends. This CDR3 comprises 11 residues. CDR3 coding DNA: TGTGCCAGCAGTTACTCGGGGGCTTACACCTTC. Protein: CASSYSGAYTF.

The genes are TRBV15 and TRBJ2-3, with 11 bases lining up with TRBD2. Germline V gives CDR1 LNHNV, CDR2 YYDKDF (reference sequence). V dropped 6 bases and J dropped 1; count of bases not matched to a gene: 15. This CDR3 is built from 19 residues. This CDR3 reads CATRTLSPGTSGRTDTQYF. CDR3 DNA: TGTGCCACCAGAACCCTATCGCCGGGGACTAGCGGACGCACAGATACGCAGTATTTT. Supplemented by reference TRBV15 and TRBJ2-3, the full variable domain reads DAMVIQNPRYQVTQFGKPVTLSCSQTLNHNVMYWYQQKSSQAPKLLFHYYDKDFNNEADTPDNFQSRRPNTSFCFLDIRSPGLGDTAMYLCATRTLSPGTSGRTDTQYFGPGTRLTVL.

J is TRBJ1-2 and V is TRBV6-1; 7 nucleotides line up with TRBD1. Unmatched junction bases numbered 4, after V lost 6 bases and J lost 3 bases. Per the germline V gene, CDR1 is MNHNS and CDR2 is SASEGT. This CDR3 has 13 amino acids. The CDR3, as DNA: TGTGCCAGCAGCGCGACAGGGTACTATGGCTACACCTTC. This codes for CASSATGYYGYTF.

This clone was detected only once. This chain links TRBV2 with TRBJ2-3; 11 bases fit TRBD1. Trimming removed 8 bases from V and 5 bases from J; junction bases left unmatched: 6. Germline CDR1 and CDR2: SNHLY and FYNNEI. This CDR3 comprises 14 residues. CDR3 sequence reads: CASAGQGVGDTQYF. The CDR3 bases are TGTGCCAGCGCGGGACAGGGGGTTGGAGATACGCAGTATTTT.

This chain connects TRBV5-1 to TRBJ1-1; TRBD1 agrees at 8 bases. Germline CDR1 reads SGHRS; CDR2 reads YFSETQ. This CDR3 comprises 15 residues. V gave up 5 bases and J gave up 4 bases; unmatched junction bases: 10. In DNA, the CDR3 is TGCGCCAGCAGACCGGACAGGGCGATCCTCACTGAAGCTTTCTTT. Protein product: CASRPDRAILTEAFF.

The J gene is TRBJ2-5, the V gene TRBV5-1, with 13 bases matching TRBD2. V shed 0 bases, J shed 1 base, and the junction held 0 bases outside the gene matches. The CDR3 consists of 16 residues. The germline V gene encodes CDR1 SGHRS and CDR2 YFSETQ. For the CDR3, the DNA is TGCGCCAGCAGCTTGGGGACTAGCGGGGGCCAAGAGACCCAGTACTTC. Protein product: CASSLGTSGGQETQYF.

This clone was seen many times. The chain has TRBV5-4 and TRBJ1-1, with TRBD1 matching 7 bases. Per germline, CDR1 SGHNT and CDR2 YYREEE (reference sequence). Trimming at V came to 2 bases and at J to 4 bases, leaving 2 bases not matched to a gene. CDR3 length equals 13 residues. The CDR3 DNA is TGTGCCAGCAGCTTTCCAGGGGGCACTGAAGCTTTCTTT. This encodes CASSFPGGTEAFF.

This chain links TRBV6-1 with TRBJ1-2; 7 nucleotides match TRBD1. The CDR3 has 15 amino acids. The trim removed 0 bases at V and 4 bases at J, leaving 5 bases unmatched. Germline-derived CDR1 and CDR2 are MNHNS and SASEGT. The CDR3 DNA is TGTGCCAGCAGTGAAGCGATAAGGACAGGCTATGGCTACACCTTC. It specifies CASSEAIRTGYGYTF.

DNA of the CDR3: TGTGCCAGCAGTTTGGGACAGGGCTCTGGCTACACCTTC. This translates into CASSLGQGSGYTF. V usage is TRBV27 and J usage is TRBJ1-2; 9 bases are a match to TRBD1. With 3 bases clipped from V and 7 bases from J, the junction kept 3 bases outside the gene matches. The CDR3 loop spans 13 amino acids. CDR1 is MNHEY, CDR2 SMNVEV, per germline (reference sequence).

This chain links TRBV9 with TRBJ2-2; unclear D gene. Germline CDR1 and CDR2: SGDLS and YYNGEE. Trimming left V 0 bases short and J 7 bases short, with 16 bases between. CDR3 length equals 16 residues. CDR3 DNA: TGTGCCAGCAGCGTAGAGGTTAGCCTGATAGTCGGGGAGCTGTTTTTT. Residues: CASSVEVSLIVGELFF.

The V gene is TRBV7-3, the J gene TRBJ2-1; 8 bases line up with TRBD1. J gave up 5 bases and V 5 bases, and 8 bases lay outside the gene matches. CDR1 is SGHTA and CDR2 is FQGTGA in the germline V gene. This CDR3 has 15 residues. CDR3 residues: CASSPGQGVDNEQFF. In DNA, the CDR3 is TGTGCCAGCAGCCCCGGACAGGGAGTCGACAATGAGCAGTTCTTC.

V is TRBV7-3 and J is TRBJ2-1, with 8 bases aligning to TRBD1. The germline gives CDR1 SGHTA, CDR2 FQGTGA. Trimming took 4 bases from V and 2 from J; bases not matched to a gene: 1. This CDR3 is built from 14 residues. CDR3 amino acids: CASSWTGPYNEQFF. CDR3 bases: TGTGCCAGCAGCTGGACAGGGCCCTACAATGAGCAGTTCTTC.

The rearrangement joins TRBV2 to TRBJ2-7; 13 bases are a match to TRBD2. With 7 bases clipped from V and 4 bases from J, the junction kept 1 base outside the gene matches. The germline V gene has CDR1 SNHLY and CDR2 FYNNEI. The CDR3 has 13 residues. The CDR3 here is CASTGLAGYEQYF. The CDR3 DNA sequence: TGTGCCAGCACGGGACTAGCGGGATACGAGCAGTACTTC.

Only a few counts were recorded for this clone. The rearrangement links TRBV5-3 to TRBJ2-3; the D gene is possibly TRBD1 (6 bases). TRBV5-3 is treated as an ORF (open reading frame) with a function not yet certain. The CDR3 has 14 residues. Trimming took off 1 base at V and 4 bases at J, with 10 bases between the two ends. The chain's CDR3 is CARSLRTGSDTQYF. CDR3 DNA sequence: TGTGCCAGAAGCTTGAGAACAGGGTCAGATACGCAGTATTTT.

The V and J genes are TRBV29-1 and TRBJ2-1, with TRBD2 matching over 8 bases. The V and J ends lost 3 bases and 7 bases, in that order; junction bases with no gene match: 8. CDR1 and CDR2 (germline): SQVTM, ANQGSEA. The CDR3 contains 14 residues. CDR3 nucleotide sequence: TGCAGCGTTGACTTTAGCGGGATTACTAATGAGCAGTTCTTC. The encoded protein is CSVDFSGITNEQFF.

The chain links TRBV11-1 to TRBJ2-2, with D possibly being TRBD2 (5 bases). Germline V lookup: CDR1 SGHAT, CDR2 FQDESV (reference sequence). The CDR3 contains 16 residues. The V end was cut by 6 bases, the J end by 2 bases, with 16 bases between. In DNA, the CDR3 is TGTGCCAGCAGGCCACGAGAGGGTATCAACACCGGGGAGCTGTTTTTT. This gives the protein CASRPREGINTGELFF. The variable domain in full, completed from reference TRBV11-1 and TRBJ2-2, reads EAEVAQSPRYKITEKSQAVAFWCDPISGHATLYWYRQILGQGPELLVQFQDESVVDDSQLPKDRFSAERLKGVDSTLKIQPAELGDSAMYLCASRPREGINTGELFFGEGSRLTVL.

V and J are TRBV27 and TRBJ2-2, with 7 bases lining up with TRBD2. Germline trimming cut 2 bases from V and 0 bases from J; bases unmatched to any gene: 12. Per germline, CDR1 MNHEY and CDR2 SMNVEV (reference sequence). The CDR3 has 19 amino acids. CDR3 sequence: CASSLRGLSFYANTGELFF. The CDR3 nucleotides are TGTGCCAGCAGTTTAAGGGGACTAAGCTTTTACGCGAACACCGGGGAGCTGTTTTTT.

The chain carries TRBV5-1 and TRBJ1-1; 10 bases map to TRBD1. The CDR3 is 18 amino acids. Germline V gene lookup returns CDR1 SGHRS and CDR2 YFSETQ. The V gene end was trimmed by 0 bases and the J gene end by 1 base; junction bases not matched to a gene: 9. CDR3 loop: CASSLALGTGATNTEAFF. CDR3 DNA: TGCGCCAGCAGCTTGGCTTTGGGGACAGGGGCAACGAACACTGAAGCTTTCTTT.

The chain employs TRBV11-2 and TRBJ1-5; D uncertain. Germline CDR1 reads SGHAT; CDR2 reads FQNNGV. V was clipped by 5 bases and J by 2 bases, with 13 bases between them. CDR3 length: 15 amino acids. The CDR3 here is CASSRGSAGNQPQHF. Written as DNA, the CDR3 is TGTGCCAGCAGCCGAGGGAGCGCTGGCAATCAGCCCCAGCATTTT.

The chain is built from TRBV7-9 and TRBJ2-1, with 10 nucleotides matching TRBD1. Germline V gene data show CDR1 as SEHNR and CDR2 as FQNEAQ (reference sequence). The CDR3 totals 16 residues. Trimming removed 5 bases from V and 9 bases from J; junction bases left unmatched: 13. This chain's CDR3 is CASSPSGTGVVGEQFF. CDR3 bases: TGTGCCAGCAGCCCTAGTGGGACAGGGGTAGTTGGTGAGCAGTTCTTC.

The chain recombines TRBV29-1 with TRBJ2-7, with 10 bases matching TRBD2. With 6 bases clipped from V and 4 bases from J, the junction kept 3 bases outside the gene matches. The CDR3 covers 12 residues. The germline CDR1 and CDR2 sequences are SQVTM and ANQGSEA. The CDR3 DNA reads as TGCAGCGTCTCTAGCGGGAGATACGAGCAGTACTTC. This encodes CSVSSGRYEQYF.

Only one count was recorded for this clone. The gene calls are TRBV6-6 and TRBJ2-7, with 10 bases identical to TRBD1. V shed 0 bases and J 3 bases; nucleotides not matched to a gene: 2. The germline CDR1 and CDR2 sequences are MNHNY and SVGAGI (reference sequence). The CDR3 has 15 amino acids. CDR3 sequence (DNA): TGTGCCAGCAGTTACTCAGGGACAGGGGACTACGAGCAGTACTTC. The encoded protein is CASSYSGTGDYEQYF.

This chain connects TRBV6-1 to TRBJ2-2; 10 bases are shared with TRBD1. This CDR3 region has 15 residues. CDR1 is MNHNS, CDR2 SASEGT, per germline. Trimming took 5 bases from V and 4 from J; bases not matched to a gene: 4. CDR3 protein: CASSRQGASTGELFF. Here the CDR3 DNA reads TGTGCCAGCAGTAGACAGGGGGCTAGCACCGGGGAGCTGTTTTTT.

V and J are TRBV6-1 and TRBJ2-7, with TRBD2 matching 14 bases. Germline CDR1 and CDR2: MNHNS and SASEGT. This CDR3 spans 15 amino acids. V lost 7 bases to trimming and J lost 5 bases; unmatched junction nucleotides: 7. The CDR3 is CASIRLAGGTNEQYF. The CDR3 bases are TGTGCCAGCATTAGACTAGCGGGAGGGACGAACGAGCAGTACTTC.